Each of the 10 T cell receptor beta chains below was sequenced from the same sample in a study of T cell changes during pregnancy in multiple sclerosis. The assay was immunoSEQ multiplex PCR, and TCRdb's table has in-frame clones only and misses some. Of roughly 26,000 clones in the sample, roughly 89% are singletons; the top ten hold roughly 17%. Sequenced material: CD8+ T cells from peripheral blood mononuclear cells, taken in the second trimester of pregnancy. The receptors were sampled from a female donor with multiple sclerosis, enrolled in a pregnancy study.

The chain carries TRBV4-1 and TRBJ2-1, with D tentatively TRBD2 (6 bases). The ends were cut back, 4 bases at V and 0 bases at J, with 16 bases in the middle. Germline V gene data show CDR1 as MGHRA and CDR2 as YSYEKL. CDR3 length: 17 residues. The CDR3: CASSPSRRAISYNEQFF. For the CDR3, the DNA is TGCGCCAGCAGCCCCTCTAGGAGGGCCATCTCCTACAATGAGCAGTTCTTC.

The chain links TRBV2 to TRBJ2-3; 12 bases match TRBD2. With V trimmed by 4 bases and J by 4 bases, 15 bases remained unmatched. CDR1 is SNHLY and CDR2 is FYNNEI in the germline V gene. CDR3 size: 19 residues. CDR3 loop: CASSGTSGKLKGGADTQYF. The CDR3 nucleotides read TGTGCCAGCAGTGGGACTAGCGGGAAACTAAAGGGGGGAGCAGATACGCAGTATTTT.

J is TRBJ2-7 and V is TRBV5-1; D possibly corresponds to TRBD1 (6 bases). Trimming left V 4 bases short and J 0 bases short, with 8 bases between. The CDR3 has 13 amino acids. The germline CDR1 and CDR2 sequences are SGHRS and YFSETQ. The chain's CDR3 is CASSGTPSYEQYF. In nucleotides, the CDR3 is TGCGCCAGCAGCGGGACACCCTCCTACGAGCAGTACTTC.

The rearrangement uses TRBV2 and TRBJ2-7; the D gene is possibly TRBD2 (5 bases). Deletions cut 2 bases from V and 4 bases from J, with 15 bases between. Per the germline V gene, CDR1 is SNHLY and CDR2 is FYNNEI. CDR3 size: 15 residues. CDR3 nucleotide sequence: TGTGCCAGCAGTGAATGGGTGGGAAGGAGGTACGAGCAGTACTTC. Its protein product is CASSEWVGRRYEQYF.

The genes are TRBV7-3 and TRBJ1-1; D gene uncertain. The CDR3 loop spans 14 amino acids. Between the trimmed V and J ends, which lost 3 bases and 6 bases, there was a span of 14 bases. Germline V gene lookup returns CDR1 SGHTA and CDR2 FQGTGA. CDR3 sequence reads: CASSLGPDDPEAFF. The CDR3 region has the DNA TGTGCCAGCAGCTTGGGCCCGGATGACCCTGAAGCTTTCTTT.

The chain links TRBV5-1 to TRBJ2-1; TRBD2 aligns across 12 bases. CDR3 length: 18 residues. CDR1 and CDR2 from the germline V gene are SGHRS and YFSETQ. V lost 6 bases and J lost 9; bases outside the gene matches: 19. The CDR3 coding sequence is TGCGCCAGCACCCCACCTTACCGGACTAGCGGGACCTCCTCTGAGCAGTTCTTC. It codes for CASTPPYRTSGTSSEQFF.

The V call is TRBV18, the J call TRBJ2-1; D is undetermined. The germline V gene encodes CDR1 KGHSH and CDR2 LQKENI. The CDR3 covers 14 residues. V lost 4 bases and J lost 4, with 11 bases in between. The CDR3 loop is CASSQTPLYNEQFF. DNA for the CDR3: TGTGCCAGCTCACAGACTCCTTTATACAATGAGCAGTTCTTC. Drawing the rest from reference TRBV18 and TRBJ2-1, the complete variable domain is NAGVMQNPRHLVRRRGQEARLRCSPMKGHSHVYWYRQLPEEGLKFMVYLQKENIIDESGMPKERFSAEFPKEGPSILRIQQVVRGDSAAYFCASSQTPLYNEQFFGPGTRLTVL.

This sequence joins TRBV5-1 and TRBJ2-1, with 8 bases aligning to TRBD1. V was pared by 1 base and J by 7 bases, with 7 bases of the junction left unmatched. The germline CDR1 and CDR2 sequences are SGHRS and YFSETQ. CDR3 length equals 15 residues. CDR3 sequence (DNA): TGCGCCAGCAGCTTGAGACAGGGGAAGGTGAATGAGCAGTTCTTC. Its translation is CASSLRQGKVNEQFF.

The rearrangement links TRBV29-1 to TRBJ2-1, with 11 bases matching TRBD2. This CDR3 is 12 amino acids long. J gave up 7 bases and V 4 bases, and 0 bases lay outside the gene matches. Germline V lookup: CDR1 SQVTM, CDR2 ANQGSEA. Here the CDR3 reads CSVGTSGNEQFF. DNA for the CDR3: TGCAGCGTTGGGACTAGCGGGAATGAGCAGTTCTTC.

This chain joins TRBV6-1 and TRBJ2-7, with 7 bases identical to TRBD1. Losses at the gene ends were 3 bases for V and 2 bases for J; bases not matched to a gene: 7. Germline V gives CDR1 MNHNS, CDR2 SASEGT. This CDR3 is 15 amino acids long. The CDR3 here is CASSDTLTGAYEQYF. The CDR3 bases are TGTGCCAGCAGTGATACCTTAACAGGGGCCTACGAGCAGTACTTC.